A single sample is the source of the 30 T cell receptor beta chains below, sequenced in a study of T cells after yellow fever vaccination. MiXCR, run by TCRdb on the 5' RACE reads, gives a single entry per CDR3 protein. The table lists about 510,000 distinct CDR3 sequences, 20% to 25% of them singletons. This specimen was PBMCs, taken approximately 22 days after the first yellow fever vaccination. The receptors shown here come from a man younger than 35 who received the YFV17D yellow fever vaccine.

This clonotype was picked up a small number of times. The chain combines TRBV5-4 with TRBJ2-5; tentatively, D is TRBD1 (5 bases). V was cut by 2 bases and J by 2 bases, with 10 bases left in between. Germline loops: CDR1 SGHNT, CDR2 YYREEE (reference sequence). There are 14 residues in the CDR3. The CDR3 DNA reads TGTGCCAGCAGCTTCAATGCAGGGCAAGAGACCCAGTACTTC. It translates to CASSFNAGQETQYF.

CDR3: CASSSHSGAETQYF. The CDR3 region has the DNA TGTGCCAGCAGCTCACATTCAGGGGCAGAGACCCAGTACTTC. The rearrangement joins TRBV11-2 to TRBJ2-5; possible D gene TRBD1, 6 bases. Looked up from germline, CDR1 is SGHAT and CDR2 is FQNNGV. CDR3 size: 14 residues. V was shortened by 4 bases and J by 4 bases, with 13 bases between the two germline ends. Full variable domain (outside the CDR3, taken from reference TRBV11-2 and TRBJ2-5): EAGVAQSPRYKIIEKRQSVAFWCNPISGHATLYWYQQILGQGPKLLIQFQNNGVVDDSQLPKDRFSAERLKGVDSTLKIQPAKLEDSAVYLCASSSHSGAETQYFGPGTRLLVL.

This clonotype came up a few times. The chain has TRBV12-3 or TRBV12-4 and TRBJ2-5; 10 nucleotides agree with TRBD2. J was trimmed by 1 base and V by 2 bases; bases with no gene match: 1. CDR3 length: 15 residues. For the CDR3, the DNA is TGTGCCAGCAGTTTATGGACTAGCGGCCAAGAGACCCAGTACTTC. Its translation: CASSLWTSGQETQYF.

The J gene is TRBJ2-2, the V gene TRBV6-2 or TRBV6-3; TRBD2 is a possible D gene (6 bases). V lost 4 bases, J lost 2 bases, and 14 bases lay in between. The CDR3 consists of 16 residues. CDR1 MNHEY and CDR2 SVGEGT come from the germline V gene. CDR3 in amino acids: CASSWASAINTGELFF. The CDR3 DNA sequence: TGTGCCAGCAGTTGGGCTAGCGCCATAAACACCGGGGAGCTGTTTTTT.

This clonotype was found a few times. The rearrangement joins TRBV21-1 to TRBJ2-7; TRBD2 reflects the table's D call only, with no check against the DNA. TRBV21-1 is a known pseudogene. The CDR3 extends over 18 amino acids. The CDR3 region has the DNA TGTGCCAGCAGCAAAGTAGAGGGTCGGCAGGAGAGCTCCTACGAGCAGTACGTC. Amino acids: CASSKVEGRQESSYEQYV.

A few counts support this clonotype. This rearrangement joins TRBV6-4 to TRBJ2-1, with 13 bases matching TRBD2. The CDR3 spans 17 residues. With 0 bases clipped from V and 7 bases from J, the junction kept 6 bases outside the gene matches. Germline-derived CDR1 and CDR2 are MRHNA and SNTAGT. The CDR3 region has the DNA TGTGCCAGCAGTGACTCTCTACTAGCGGGGGGGAGAAATGAGCAGTTCTTC. Amino acid sequence: CASSDSLLAGGRNEQFF.

This chain joins TRBV6-4 and TRBJ2-1; 9 nucleotides line up with TRBD2. CDR3 size: 15 residues. Germline loops: CDR1 MRHNA, CDR2 SNTAGT. J gave up 6 bases and V 2 bases, and 5 bases lay outside the gene matches. CDR3 residues: CASSDLAGGLNEQFF. CDR3 nucleotide sequence: TGTGCCAGCAGTGACCTCGCGGGGGGGCTCAATGAGCAGTTCTTC.

This clonotype has at least ten counts. The V and J genes are TRBV4-1 and TRBJ2-6; D gene ambiguous. This CDR3 has 17 residues. Germline V gives CDR1 MGHRA, CDR2 YSYEKL. Trimming took 1 base from V and 0 from J, leaving 10 bases between them. The CDR3 is CASSQVSPISGANVLTF. CDR3 bases: TGCGCCAGCAGCCAAGTCAGCCCGATCTCTGGGGCCAACGTCCTGACTTTC.

CDR3 sequence reads: CASSRYSGGSRSFYNEQFF. CDR3 bases: TGTGCCAGCAGCCGCTACAGCGGGGGGTCCAGATCGTTTTACAATGAGCAGTTCTTC. The chain has TRBV7-3 and TRBJ2-1; 9 bases match TRBD2. This CDR3 has 19 amino acids. Germline V lookup: CDR1 SGHTA, CDR2 FQGTGA. V gave up 5 bases and J gave up 4 bases; unmatched junction bases: 18. Supplemented by reference TRBV7-3 and TRBJ2-1, the full variable domain reads GAGVSQTPSNKVTEKGKYVELRCDPISGHTALYWYRQSLGQGPEFLIYFQGTGAADDSGLPNDRFFAVRPEGSVSTLKIQRTERGDSAVYLCASSRYSGGSRSFYNEQFFGPGTRLTVL.

The CDR3 sequence: CASSGIWTGNTGELFF. The CDR3, as DNA: TGTGCCAGCAGCGGAATATGGACAGGGAACACCGGGGAGCTGTTTTTT. The chain recombines TRBV9 with TRBJ2-2; 7 bases map to TRBD1. Trimming at V came to 3 bases and at J to 1 base, leaving 6 bases not matched to a gene. CDR1 is SGDLS, CDR2 YYNGEE, per germline. The CDR3 sequence is 16 residues long.

This clonotype came up a few times. The chain carries TRBV3-1 and TRBJ1-3; D is unresolved. Trimming shortened V by 1 base and J by 0 bases, and 13 bases separated the two germline ends. Germline CDR1 LGHDT, CDR2 YNNKEL (reference sequence). The CDR3 is 17 amino acids. As DNA, the CDR3 is TGTGCCAGCAGCCAAGGGCCCGAAAGGGACTCTGGAAACACCATATATTTT. Protein: CASSQGPERDSGNTIYF.

The CDR3 spells CASSLTDTASEQYV. The CDR3 DNA reads as TGTGCCAGCAGTTTAACCGATACGGCCTCCGAGCAGTACGTC. The V and J genes are TRBV28 and TRBJ2-7; D remains unclear. V lost 2 bases and J 6 bases, leaving 14 bases between the germline ends. The CDR3 length is 14 residues. Germline CDR1 MDHEN, CDR2 SYDVKM.

About this clonotype: At one end the junction does not follow the germline gene, possibly because of a read error. This chain joins TRBV12-3 or TRBV12-4 and TRBJ1-2, with D unresolved. The CDR3 covers 15 residues. The CDR3 spells CASSPFNGKDYGCTF. DNA of the CDR3: TGTGCCAGCAGCCCCTTTAACGGCAAGGACTATGGCTGCACCTTC.

The CDR3 DNA follows: TGTGCCAGTTGCCAAGGAGCAGGGCACTATGGCTACACCTTC. Protein product: CASCQGAGHYGYTF. The chain joins TRBV28 to TRBJ1-2, with D tentatively TRBD1 (5 bases). This CDR3 has 14 amino acids. Germline V gene sequence: CDR1 MDHEN, CDR2 SYDVKM. V lost 9 bases to trimming and J lost 3 bases, with 17 bases between them.

This clonotype came up a few times. The V gene is TRBV4-1, the J gene TRBJ2-3; D is possibly TRBD2 (6 bases). The CDR3 totals 16 residues. The V gene's germline CDR1 is MGHRA and CDR2 YSYEKL. V was trimmed by 1 base and J by 0 bases, leaving 11 bases between them. CDR3 in amino acids: CASSQGPSASTDTQYF. As DNA, the CDR3 is TGCGCCAGCAGCCAAGGTCCTAGCGCTAGCACAGATACGCAGTATTTT.

This chain connects TRBV7-8 to TRBJ1-5; 7 nucleotides line up with TRBD1. The germline V gene encodes CDR1 SGHVS and CDR2 FQNEAQ. Trimming cost V 3 bases and J 0 bases; bases outside gene matches: 2. The CDR3 length is 15 residues. The CDR3 loop reads CASSLGQSSNQPQHF. The CDR3 region has the DNA TGTGCCAGCAGCTTGGGACAGTCTAGCAATCAGCCCCAGCATTTT.

This sequence joins TRBV5-8 and TRBJ2-1; D call uncertain. Germline CDR1 reads SGHTS; CDR2 reads YDEGEE. The CDR3 is made up of 13 amino acids. V was cut by 0 bases and J by 9 bases, with 10 bases left in between. CDR3 region: CASSLVYAAEQFF. The CDR3 nucleotides read TGTGCCAGCAGCTTGGTCTACGCGGCTGAGCAGTTCTTC.

This clonotype was counted between two and nine times. The chain has TRBV7-2 and TRBJ2-2; D is uncertain. Between the trimmed V and J ends, which lost 6 bases and 6 bases, there was a span of 17 bases. The CDR3 is 15 residues long. The germline gives CDR1 SGHTA, CDR2 FQGNSA. Here the CDR3 reads CASSPTFIHPGELFF. The CDR3 DNA is TGTGCCAGCAGTCCCACCTTTATCCACCCCGGGGAGCTGTTTTTT. The entire variable domain, with the rest obtained from reference TRBV7-2 and TRBJ2-2, is as follows: GAGVSQSPSNKVTEKGKDVELRCDPISGHTALYWYRQSLGQGLEFLIYFQGNSAPDKSGLPSDRFSAERTGGSVSTLTIQRTQQEDSAVYLCASSPTFIHPGELFFGEGSRLTVL.

The chain has TRBV25-1 and TRBJ2-7, with D tentatively TRBD2 (6 bases). The V end lost 0 bases, the J end lost 3 bases, and 12 bases lay between the germline ends. Germline assignment: CDR1 MGHDK and CDR2 SYGVNS. The CDR3 contains 15 residues. CDR3 protein: CASSEYAGTGYEQYF. For the CDR3, the DNA is TGTGCCAGCAGTGAATACGCGGGGACGGGCTACGAGCAGTACTTC.

This clonotype has only one observation. V usage is TRBV19 and J usage is TRBJ1-6; D may be TRBD1 (5 bases). Trimming removed 4 bases at V and 7 bases at J, with 8 bases between. Germline CDR1 is LNHDA and CDR2 is SQIVND (reference sequence). This CDR3 has 13 residues. CDR3 in DNA: TGTGCCAGTAGTAACCGACAGAATTCACCCCTCCACTTT. It encodes CASSNRQNSPLHF.

The chain joins TRBV6-1 to TRBJ2-1; the D is unclear. The V gene lost 6 bases and the J gene lost 8 bases, with 20 bases spanning the gap. CDR1 and CDR2 (germline): MNHNS, SASEGT. This CDR3 has 15 amino acids. CDR3 DNA sequence: TGTGCCAGCAGCCATCCGGGCAAGACCCTCCATGAGCAGTTCTTC. Translated, it gives CASSHPGKTLHEQFF.

This rearrangement joins TRBV27 to TRBJ1-1; no definite D call. Germline V gene lookup returns CDR1 MNHEY and CDR2 SMNVEV (reference sequence). V was clipped by 8 bases and J by 7 bases, with 11 bases between them. The CDR3 totals 11 residues. The CDR3 loop is CASSGRSEAFF. CDR3 sequence (DNA): TGTGCCAGCTCTGGCAGAAGTGAAGCTTTCTTT.

This clonotype has at least ten counts. The rearrangement links TRBV27 to TRBJ2-4; 7 bases line up with TRBD1. The germline CDR1 and CDR2 sequences are MNHEY and SMNVEV (reference sequence). This CDR3 contains 13 residues. Trimming took 5 bases from V and 6 from J; bases not matched to a gene: 4. The CDR3: CASSPRDRNIQYF. For the CDR3, the DNA is TGTGCCAGCAGTCCACGGGACAGAAACATTCAGTACTTC.

This chain connects TRBV7-6 to TRBJ2-1, with 11 bases that match TRBD2. Germline V gene data show CDR1 as SGHVS and CDR2 as FNYEAQ. Germline trimming cut 3 bases from V and 3 bases from J; bases unmatched to any gene: 7. The CDR3 spans 17 residues. The chain's CDR3 is CASSFPSSGGIYNEQFF. The CDR3 bases are TGTGCCAGCAGCTTTCCATCTAGCGGGGGGATCTACAATGAGCAGTTCTTC.

This chain links TRBV9 with TRBJ2-1; the D call may be TRBD1 or TRBD2 (6 bases each). V lost 0 bases to trimming and J lost 7 bases, with 14 bases between them. The CDR3 has 15 residues. CDR1 and CDR2 (germline): SGDLS, YYNGEE. The CDR3 protein is CASSVVKRGQNEQFF. The CDR3 DNA reads TGTGCCAGCAGCGTAGTTAAACGGGGGCAGAATGAGCAGTTCTTC.

The rearrangement links TRBV24-1 to TRBJ2-1; 7 bases line up with TRBD2. CDR3 length: 13 residues. Per the germline V gene, CDR1 is KGHDR and CDR2 is SFDVKD. V gave up 2 bases and J gave up 9 bases; unmatched junction bases: 3. DNA for the CDR3: TGTGCCACCAGTGATTCCCGCGGGGGTGAGCAGTTCTTC. Amino acid sequence: CATSDSRGGEQFF.

This clonotype occurred once. This rearrangement joins TRBV5-1 to TRBJ2-1; 9 bases agree with TRBD2. The CDR3 runs 16 residues. V was clipped by 0 bases and J by 4 bases; unmatched bases: 5. Germline V gene sequence: CDR1 SGHRS, CDR2 YFSETQ. The CDR3 bases are TGCGCCAGCAGCTTGGCGGGACTAGCAGCGTACAATGAGCAGTTCTTC. Protein: CASSLAGLAAYNEQFF.

This chain links TRBV15 with TRBJ2-7, with D maybe TRBD1 (6 bases). Germline V gene data show CDR1 as LNHNV and CDR2 as YYDKDF (reference sequence). Trimming took off 3 bases at V and 5 bases at J, with 11 bases between the two ends. The CDR3 loop spans 13 amino acids. The CDR3 DNA reads as TGTGCCACCAGCAGCCCCCAGGGGCACGAGCAGTACTTC. Its protein is CATSSPQGHEQYF.

This chain links TRBV7-3 with TRBJ2-5; 9 bases align to TRBD1. The CDR3 runs to 16 residues. The V gene's germline CDR1 is SGHTA and CDR2 FQGTGA. Trimming at V came to 1 base and at J to 2 bases, leaving 5 bases not matched to a gene. The CDR3 sequence: CASSLMGQGGQETQYF. CDR3 coding DNA: TGTGCCAGCAGCTTAATGGGACAGGGAGGTCAAGAGACCCAGTACTTC.

CDR3: CASSLEPADSNQPQHF. CDR3 in DNA: TGCGCCAGCAGCTTGGAGCCAGCGGATAGCAATCAGCCCCAGCATTTT. The chain recombines TRBV5-1 with TRBJ1-5; no clear D. CDR1 is SGHRS, CDR2 YFSETQ, per germline. The ends were cut back, 0 bases at V and 0 bases at J, with 10 bases in the middle. This CDR3 is built from 16 residues. The full variable domain, completed using reference TRBV5-1 and TRBJ1-5, is KAGVTQTPRYLIKTRGQQVTLSCSPISGHRSVSWYQQTPGQGLQFLFEYFSETQRNKGNFPGRFSGRQFSNSRSEMNVSTLELGDSALYLCASSLEPADSNQPQHFGDGTRLSIL.